By frequency in the sample, the clone carrying this T cell receptor beta chain is medium-sized (0.01 to 0.1%). What it recognizes is unknown. Time point in this sample: sample taken at primary tumor resection. Whole RNA was taken from tumor, nontumor lung or frozen PBMC; it was then sequenced unsorted. TCRdb re-analysed the 5' RACE reads in MiXCR, keeping a single row per CDR3 protein. Among roughly 15,000 distinct CDR3 sequences listed, about 7% were seen once. The data are from a study of spatial heterogeneity in lung cancer. Whole-study results and caveats: Counts of expanded intratumoral alpha and beta TCRs tracked tumor mutation counts.

CDR1 is SGHRS and CDR2 is YFSETQ in the germline V gene. This CDR3 contains 15 residues. Trimming cost V 2 bases and J 8 bases; bases outside gene matches: 9. The sequence was obtained from a male donor with early-stage non-small cell lung cancer. The sample consisted of lung tumor tissue, taken at surgery. The J gene is TRBJ1-2, the V gene TRBV5-1; 10 bases agree with TRBD1. CDR3 loop: CASSFGDRGMVGYTF. CDR3 DNA: TGCGCCAGCAGCTTTGGGGACAGGGGAATGGTCGGCTACACCTTC.